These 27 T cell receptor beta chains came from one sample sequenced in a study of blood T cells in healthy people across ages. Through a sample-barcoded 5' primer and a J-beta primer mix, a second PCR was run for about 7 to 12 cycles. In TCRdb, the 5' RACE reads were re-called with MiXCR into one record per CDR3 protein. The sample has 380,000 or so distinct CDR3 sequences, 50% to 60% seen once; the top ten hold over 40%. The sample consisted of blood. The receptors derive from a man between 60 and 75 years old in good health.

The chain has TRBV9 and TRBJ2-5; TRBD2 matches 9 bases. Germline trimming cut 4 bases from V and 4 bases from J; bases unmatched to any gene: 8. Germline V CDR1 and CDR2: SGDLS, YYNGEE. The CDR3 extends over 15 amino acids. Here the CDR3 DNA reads TGTGCCAGCAGCTTGGGGACTAGCAAGGGAGAGACCCAGTACTTC. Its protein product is CASSLGTSKGETQYF.

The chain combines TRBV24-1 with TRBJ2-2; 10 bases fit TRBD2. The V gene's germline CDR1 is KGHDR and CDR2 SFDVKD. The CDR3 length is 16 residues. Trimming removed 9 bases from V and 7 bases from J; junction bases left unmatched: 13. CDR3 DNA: TGTGCCACCCAGTATGGGCTAGCGGGAGAAGACGGGGAGCTGTTTTTT. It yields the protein CATQYGLAGEDGELFF.

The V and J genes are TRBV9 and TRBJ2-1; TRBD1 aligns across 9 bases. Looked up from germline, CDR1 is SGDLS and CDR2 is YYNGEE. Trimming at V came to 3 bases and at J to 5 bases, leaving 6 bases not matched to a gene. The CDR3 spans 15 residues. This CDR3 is CASSASQGADNEQFF. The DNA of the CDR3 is TGTGCCAGCAGCGCCTCACAGGGGGCAGACAATGAGCAGTTCTTC.

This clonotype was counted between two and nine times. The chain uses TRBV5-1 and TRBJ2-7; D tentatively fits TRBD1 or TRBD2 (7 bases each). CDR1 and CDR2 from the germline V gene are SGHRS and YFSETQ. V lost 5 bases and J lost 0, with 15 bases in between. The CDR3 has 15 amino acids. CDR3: CASRGGGGLSYEQYF. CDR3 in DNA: TGCGCCAGCAGAGGGGGCGGGGGTCTCTCCTACGAGCAGTACTTC.

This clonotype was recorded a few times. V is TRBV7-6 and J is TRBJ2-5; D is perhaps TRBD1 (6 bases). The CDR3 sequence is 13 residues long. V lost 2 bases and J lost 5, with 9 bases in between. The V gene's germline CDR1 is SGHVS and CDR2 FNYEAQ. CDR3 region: CASSLHRVETQYF. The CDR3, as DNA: TGTGCCAGCAGCTTACACAGGGTTGAGACCCAGTACTTC.

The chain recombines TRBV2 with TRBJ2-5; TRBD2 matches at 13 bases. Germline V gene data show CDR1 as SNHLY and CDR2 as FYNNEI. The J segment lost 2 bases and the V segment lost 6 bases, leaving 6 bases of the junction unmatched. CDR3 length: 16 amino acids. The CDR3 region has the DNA TGTGCCAGCAGAGGGACTAGCGGGGTTCCTCAAGAGACCCAGTACTTC. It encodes CASRGTSGVPQETQYF.

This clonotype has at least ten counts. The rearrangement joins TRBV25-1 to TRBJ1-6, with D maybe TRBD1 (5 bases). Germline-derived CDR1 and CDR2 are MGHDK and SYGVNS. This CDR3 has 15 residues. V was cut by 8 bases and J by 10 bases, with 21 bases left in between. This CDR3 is CASGGSGAWGSPLHF. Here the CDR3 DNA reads TGTGCCAGCGGGGGGAGCGGGGCCTGGGGATCACCCCTCCACTTT.

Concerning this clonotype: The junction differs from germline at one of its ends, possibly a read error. CDR3 nucleotides: TGCGCCAGCAGCCCCCTGGACGGTCCCTACGAGCAGTACTTC. This translates into CASSPLDGPYEQYF. This chain connects TRBV7-8 to TRBJ2-7; D not certain. The CDR3 contains 14 residues. The V gene's germline CDR1 is SGHVS and CDR2 FQNEAQ. Based on the CDR3 plus reference TRBV7-8 and TRBJ2-7, the full variable domain is GAGVSQSPRYKVAKRGQDVALRCDPISGHVSLFWYQQALGQGPEFLTYFQNEAQLDKSGLPSDRFFAERPEGSVSTLKIQRTQQEDSAVYLCASSPLDGPYEQYFGPGTRLTVT.

CDR3 in DNA: TGTGCCATCAGTGAAACCGACAGGGGGAACATTCAGTACTTC. Protein sequence: CAISETDRGNIQYF. The V call is TRBV10-3, the J call TRBJ2-4; 9 bases agree with TRBD1. V dropped 3 bases and J dropped 7; count of bases not matched to a gene: 4. The CDR3 extends over 14 amino acids. Germline lookup yields CDR1 ENHRY and CDR2 SYGVKD.

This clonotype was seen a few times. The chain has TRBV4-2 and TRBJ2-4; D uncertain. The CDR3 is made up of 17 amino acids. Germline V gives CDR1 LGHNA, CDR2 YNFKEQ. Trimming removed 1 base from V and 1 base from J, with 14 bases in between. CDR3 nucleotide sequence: TGTGCCAGCAGCCAAGGTGTCCCTAAGCAGGCCAAAAACATTCAGTACTTC. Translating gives CASSQGVPKQAKNIQYF.

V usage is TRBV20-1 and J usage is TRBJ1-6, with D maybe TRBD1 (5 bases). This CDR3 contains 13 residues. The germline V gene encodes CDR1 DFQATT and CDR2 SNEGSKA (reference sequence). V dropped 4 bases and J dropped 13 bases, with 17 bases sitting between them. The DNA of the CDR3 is TGCAGTGCTACCGGGACCGCTCTAGATCCCCTCCACTTT. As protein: CSATGTALDPLHF.

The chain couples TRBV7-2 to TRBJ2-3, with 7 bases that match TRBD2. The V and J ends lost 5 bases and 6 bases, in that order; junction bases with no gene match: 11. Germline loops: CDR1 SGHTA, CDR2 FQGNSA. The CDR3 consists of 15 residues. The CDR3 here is CASSILRERSDTQYF. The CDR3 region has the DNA TGTGCCAGCAGCATACTGCGGGAGAGGAGCGATACGCAGTATTTT.

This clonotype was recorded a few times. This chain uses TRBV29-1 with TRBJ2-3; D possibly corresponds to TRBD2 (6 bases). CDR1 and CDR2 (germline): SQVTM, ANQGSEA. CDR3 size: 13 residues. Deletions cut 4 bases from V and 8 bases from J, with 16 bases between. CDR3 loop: CSVGVSQGGTQYF. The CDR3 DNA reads TGCAGCGTTGGAGTCAGCCAGGGAGGTACGCAGTATTTT.

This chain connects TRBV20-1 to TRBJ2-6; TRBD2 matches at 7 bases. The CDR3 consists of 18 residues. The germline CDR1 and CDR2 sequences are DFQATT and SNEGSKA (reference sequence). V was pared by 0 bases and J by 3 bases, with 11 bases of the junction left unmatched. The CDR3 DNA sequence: TGCAGTGCTAGAGATTTGAGAGGGGAGGGTTTTGGGGCCAACGTCCTGACTTTC. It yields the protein CSARDLRGEGFGANVLTF.

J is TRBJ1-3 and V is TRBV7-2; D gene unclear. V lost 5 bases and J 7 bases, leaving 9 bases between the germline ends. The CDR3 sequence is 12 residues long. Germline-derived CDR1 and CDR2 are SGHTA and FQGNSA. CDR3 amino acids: CASSPSGNTIYF. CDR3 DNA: TGTGCCAGCAGCCCCTCGGGGAACACCATATATTTT.

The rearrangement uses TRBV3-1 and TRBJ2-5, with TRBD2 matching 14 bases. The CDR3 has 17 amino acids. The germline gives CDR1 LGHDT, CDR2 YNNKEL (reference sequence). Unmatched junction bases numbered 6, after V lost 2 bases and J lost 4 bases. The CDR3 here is CASSQSLGLAGAETQYF. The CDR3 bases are TGTGCCAGCAGCCAAAGCCTGGGACTAGCGGGAGCAGAGACCCAGTACTTC.

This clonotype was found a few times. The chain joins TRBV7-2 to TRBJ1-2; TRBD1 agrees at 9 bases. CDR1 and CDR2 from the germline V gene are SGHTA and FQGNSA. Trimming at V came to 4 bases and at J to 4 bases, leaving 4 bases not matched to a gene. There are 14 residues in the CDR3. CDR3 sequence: CASSYRQGVYGYTF. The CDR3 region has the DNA TGTGCCAGCAGCTATAGACAGGGGGTCTATGGCTACACCTTC.

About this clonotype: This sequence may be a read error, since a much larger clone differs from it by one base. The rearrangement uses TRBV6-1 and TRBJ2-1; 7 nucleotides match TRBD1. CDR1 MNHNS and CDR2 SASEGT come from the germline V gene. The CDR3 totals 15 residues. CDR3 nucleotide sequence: TGTGCCGGCAGTGCCGACAGGGTCTCCTACAATGAGCAGTTCTTC. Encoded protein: CAGSADRVSYNEQFF.

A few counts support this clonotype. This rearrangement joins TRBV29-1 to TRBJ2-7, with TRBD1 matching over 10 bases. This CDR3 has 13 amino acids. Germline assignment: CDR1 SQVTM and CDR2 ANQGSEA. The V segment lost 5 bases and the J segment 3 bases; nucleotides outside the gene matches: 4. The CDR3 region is CSVSRDRGYEQYF. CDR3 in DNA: TGCAGCGTTAGTAGGGACAGGGGCTACGAGCAGTACTTC.

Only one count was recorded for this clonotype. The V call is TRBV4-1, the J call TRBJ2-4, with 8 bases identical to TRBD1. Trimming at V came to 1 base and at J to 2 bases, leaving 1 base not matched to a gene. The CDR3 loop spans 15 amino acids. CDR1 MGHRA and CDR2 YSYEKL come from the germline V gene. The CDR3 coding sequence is TGCGCCAGCAGCCAAGGGACAGGGACCAAAAACATTCAGTACTTC. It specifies CASSQGTGTKNIQYF.

Here the CDR3 reads CASSQATTSETQYF. The CDR3 nucleotides read TGTGCCAGCAGCCAAGCGACTACCTCAGAGACCCAGTACTTC. The chain carries TRBV3-1 and TRBJ2-5, with D perhaps TRBD2 (5 bases). The germline gives CDR1 LGHDT, CDR2 YNNKEL (reference sequence). The ends were cut back, 1 base at V and 4 bases at J, with 10 bases in the middle. The CDR3 loop spans 14 amino acids.

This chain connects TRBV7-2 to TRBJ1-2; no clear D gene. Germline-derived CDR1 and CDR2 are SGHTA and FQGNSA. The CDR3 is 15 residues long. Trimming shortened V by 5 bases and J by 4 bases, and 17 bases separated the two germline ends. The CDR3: CASSQAAGPPYGYTF. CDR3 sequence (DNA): TGTGCCAGCAGCCAAGCAGCTGGACCCCCCTATGGCTACACCTTC. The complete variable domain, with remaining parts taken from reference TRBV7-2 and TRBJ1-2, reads GAGVSQSPSNKVTEKGKDVELRCDPISGHTALYWYRQSLGQGLEFLIYFQGNSAPDKSGLPSDRFSAERTGGSVSTLTIQRTQQEDSAVYLCASSQAAGPPYGYTFGSGTRLTVV.

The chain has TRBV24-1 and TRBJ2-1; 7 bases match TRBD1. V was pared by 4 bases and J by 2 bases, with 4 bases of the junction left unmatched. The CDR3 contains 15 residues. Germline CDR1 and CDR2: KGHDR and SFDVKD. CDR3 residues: CATSEDRIPYNEQFF. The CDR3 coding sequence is TGTGCCACCAGTGAGGACAGGATACCCTACAATGAGCAGTTCTTC.

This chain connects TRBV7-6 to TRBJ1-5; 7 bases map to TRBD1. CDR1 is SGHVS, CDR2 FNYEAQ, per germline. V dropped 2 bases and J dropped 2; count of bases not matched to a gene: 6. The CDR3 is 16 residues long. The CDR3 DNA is TGTGCCAGCAGCTTAACAGGGGTGTTTGGCAATCAGCCCCAGCATTTT. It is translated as CASSLTGVFGNQPQHF.

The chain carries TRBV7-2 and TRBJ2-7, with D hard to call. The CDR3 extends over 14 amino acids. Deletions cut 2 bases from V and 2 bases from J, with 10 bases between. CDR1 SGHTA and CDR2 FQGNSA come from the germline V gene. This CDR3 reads CASSLSRAAYEQYF. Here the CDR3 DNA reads TGTGCCAGCAGCTTAAGTAGGGCGGCCTACGAGCAGTACTTC.

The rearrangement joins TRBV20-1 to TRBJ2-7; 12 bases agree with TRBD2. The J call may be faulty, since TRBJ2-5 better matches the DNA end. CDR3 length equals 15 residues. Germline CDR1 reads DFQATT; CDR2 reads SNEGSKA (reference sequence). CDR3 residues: CSAHGLAGIGETQYF. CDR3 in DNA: TGCAGTGCCCATGGACTAGCGGGAATCGGAGAGACCCAGTACTTC.

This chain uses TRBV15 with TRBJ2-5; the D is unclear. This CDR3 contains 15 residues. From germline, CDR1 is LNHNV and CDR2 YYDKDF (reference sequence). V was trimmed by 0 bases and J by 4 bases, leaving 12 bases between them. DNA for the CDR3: TGTGCCACCAGCAGAGATAAGGCGATGGGAGAGACCCAGTACTTC. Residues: CATSRDKAMGETQYF.